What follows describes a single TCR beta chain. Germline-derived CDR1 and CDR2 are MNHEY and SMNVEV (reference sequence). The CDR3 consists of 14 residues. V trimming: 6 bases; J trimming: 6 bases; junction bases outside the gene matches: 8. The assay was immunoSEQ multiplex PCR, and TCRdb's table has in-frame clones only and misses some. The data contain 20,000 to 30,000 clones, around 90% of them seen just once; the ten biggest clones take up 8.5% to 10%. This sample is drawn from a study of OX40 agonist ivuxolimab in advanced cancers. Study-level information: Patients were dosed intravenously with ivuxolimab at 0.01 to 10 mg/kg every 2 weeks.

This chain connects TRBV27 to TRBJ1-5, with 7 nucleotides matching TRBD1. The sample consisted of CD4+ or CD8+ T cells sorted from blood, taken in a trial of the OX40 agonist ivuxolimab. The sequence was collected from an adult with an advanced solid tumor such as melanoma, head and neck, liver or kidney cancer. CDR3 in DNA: TGTGCCAGCAGGTCCGGACAGGACGGTCAGCCCCAGCATTTT. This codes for CASRSGQDGQPQHF.